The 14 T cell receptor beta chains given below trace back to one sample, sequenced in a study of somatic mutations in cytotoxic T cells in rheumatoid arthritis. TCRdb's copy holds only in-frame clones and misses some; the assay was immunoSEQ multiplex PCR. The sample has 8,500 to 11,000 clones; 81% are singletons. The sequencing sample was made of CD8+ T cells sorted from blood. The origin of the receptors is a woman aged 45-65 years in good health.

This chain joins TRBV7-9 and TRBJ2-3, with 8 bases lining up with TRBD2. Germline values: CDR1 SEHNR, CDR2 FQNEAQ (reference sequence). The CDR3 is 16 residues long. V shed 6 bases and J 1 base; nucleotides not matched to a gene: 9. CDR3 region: CASSPRTSPGTDTQYF. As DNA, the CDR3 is TGTGCCAGCAGTCCTAGGACTAGCCCTGGCACAGATACGCAGTATTTT.

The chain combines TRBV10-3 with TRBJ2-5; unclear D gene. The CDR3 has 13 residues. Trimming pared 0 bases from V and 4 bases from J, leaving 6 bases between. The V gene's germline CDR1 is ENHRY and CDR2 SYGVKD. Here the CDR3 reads CAISESAVETQYF. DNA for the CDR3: TGTGCCATCAGTGAGTCGGCCGTAGAGACCCAGTACTTC.

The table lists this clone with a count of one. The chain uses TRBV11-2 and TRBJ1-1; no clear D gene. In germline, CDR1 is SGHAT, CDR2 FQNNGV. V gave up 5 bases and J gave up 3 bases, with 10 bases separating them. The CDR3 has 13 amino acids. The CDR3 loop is CASSLPEDTEAFF. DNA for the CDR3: TGTGCCAGCAGCCTCCCGGAGGACACTGAAGCTTTCTTT.

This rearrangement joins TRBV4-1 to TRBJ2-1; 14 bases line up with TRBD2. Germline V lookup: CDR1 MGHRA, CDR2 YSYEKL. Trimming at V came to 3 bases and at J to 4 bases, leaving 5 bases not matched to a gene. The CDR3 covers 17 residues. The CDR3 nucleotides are TGCGCCAGCAGCCATGGACTAGCGGGAGGTTTATACAATGAGCAGTTCTTC. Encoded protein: CASSHGLAGGLYNEQFF.

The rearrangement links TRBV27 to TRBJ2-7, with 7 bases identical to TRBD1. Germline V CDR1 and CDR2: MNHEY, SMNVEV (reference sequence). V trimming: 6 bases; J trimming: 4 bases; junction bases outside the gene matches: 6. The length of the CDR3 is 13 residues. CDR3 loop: CASSEGALYEQYF. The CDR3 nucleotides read TGTGCCAGCAGCGAGGGGGCTCTTTACGAGCAGTACTTC.

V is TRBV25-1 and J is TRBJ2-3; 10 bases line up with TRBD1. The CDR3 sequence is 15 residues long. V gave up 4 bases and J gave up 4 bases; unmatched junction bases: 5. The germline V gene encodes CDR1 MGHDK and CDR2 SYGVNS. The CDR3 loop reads CASSVGQGIADTQYF. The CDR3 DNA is TGTGCCAGCAGTGTGGGACAGGGGATAGCAGATACGCAGTATTTT. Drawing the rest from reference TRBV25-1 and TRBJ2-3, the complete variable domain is EADIYQTPRYLVIGTGKKITLECSQTMGHDKMYWYQQDPGMELHLIHYSYGVNSTEKGDLSSESTVSRIRTEHFPLTLESARPSHTSQYLCASSVGQGIADTQYFGPGTRLTVL.

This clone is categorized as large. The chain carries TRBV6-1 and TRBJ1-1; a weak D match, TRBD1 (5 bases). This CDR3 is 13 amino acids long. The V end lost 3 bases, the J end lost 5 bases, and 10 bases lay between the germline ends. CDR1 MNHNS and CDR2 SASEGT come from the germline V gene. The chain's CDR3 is CASSDRAETEAFF. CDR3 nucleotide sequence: TGTGCCAGCAGTGACAGGGCGGAAACTGAAGCTTTCTTT.

This chain's CDR3 is CASSLEGRTSWANEQFF. The CDR3 coding sequence is TGTGCCAGCAGCTTAGAAGGGAGGACTAGTTGGGCCAATGAGCAGTTCTTC. This chain links TRBV11-2 with TRBJ2-1; 7 bases match TRBD2. This CDR3 spans 17 amino acids. The V gene end was trimmed by 0 bases and the J gene end by 6 bases; junction bases not matched to a gene: 11. Germline lookup yields CDR1 SGHAT and CDR2 FQNNGV.

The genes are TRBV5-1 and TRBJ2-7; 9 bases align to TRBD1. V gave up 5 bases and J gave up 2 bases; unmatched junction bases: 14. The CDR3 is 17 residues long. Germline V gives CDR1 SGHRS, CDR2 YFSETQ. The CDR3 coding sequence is TGCGCCAGCAGTTCCTCCCCGTACGGACAGGGGACCTACGAGCAGTACTTC. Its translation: CASSSSPYGQGTYEQYF.

The CDR3 protein is CASSEDTSGTAYGYTF. In DNA form, the CDR3 reads TGTGCCAGCAGTGAAGATACGTCCGGGACAGCCTATGGCTACACCTTC. The chain combines TRBV6-1 with TRBJ1-2; 7 bases agree with TRBD1. The CDR3 is made up of 16 amino acids. V gave up 1 base and J gave up 4 bases; unmatched junction bases: 9. Per germline, CDR1 MNHNS and CDR2 SASEGT.

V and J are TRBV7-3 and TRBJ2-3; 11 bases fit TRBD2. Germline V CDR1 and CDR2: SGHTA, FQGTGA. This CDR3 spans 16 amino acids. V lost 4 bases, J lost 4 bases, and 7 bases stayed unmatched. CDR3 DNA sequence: TGTGCCAGCAGCTCAGGGGTAGCGGGAGGGTCAGATACGCAGTATTTT. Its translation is CASSSGVAGGSDTQYF.

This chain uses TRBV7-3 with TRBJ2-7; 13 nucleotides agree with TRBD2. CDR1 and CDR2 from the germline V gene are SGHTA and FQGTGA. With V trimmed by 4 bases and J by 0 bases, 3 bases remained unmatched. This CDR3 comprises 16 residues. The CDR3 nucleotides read TGTGCCAGCAGCTGGGGACTAGCGGGAAGCTCCTACGAGCAGTACTTC. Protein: CASSWGLAGSSYEQYF.

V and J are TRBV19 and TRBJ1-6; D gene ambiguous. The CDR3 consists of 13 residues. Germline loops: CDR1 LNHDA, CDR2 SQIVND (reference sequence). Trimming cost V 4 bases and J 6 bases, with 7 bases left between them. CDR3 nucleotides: TGTGCCAGTAGTAACTACGGTAATTCACCCCTCCACTTT. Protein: CASSNYGNSPLHF.

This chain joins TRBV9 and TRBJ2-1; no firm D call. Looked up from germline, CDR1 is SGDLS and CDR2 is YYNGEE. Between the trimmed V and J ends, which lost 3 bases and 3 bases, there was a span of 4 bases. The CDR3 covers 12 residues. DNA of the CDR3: TGTGCCAGCAGCGCCGTCTACAATGAGCAGTTCTTC. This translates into CASSAVYNEQFF. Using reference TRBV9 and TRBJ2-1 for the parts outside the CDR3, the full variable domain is DSGVTQTPKHLITATGQRVTLRCSPRSGDLSVYWYQQSLDQGLQFLIQYYNGEERAKGNILERFSAQQFPDLHSELNLSSLELGDSALYFCASSAVYNEQFFGPGTRLTVL.